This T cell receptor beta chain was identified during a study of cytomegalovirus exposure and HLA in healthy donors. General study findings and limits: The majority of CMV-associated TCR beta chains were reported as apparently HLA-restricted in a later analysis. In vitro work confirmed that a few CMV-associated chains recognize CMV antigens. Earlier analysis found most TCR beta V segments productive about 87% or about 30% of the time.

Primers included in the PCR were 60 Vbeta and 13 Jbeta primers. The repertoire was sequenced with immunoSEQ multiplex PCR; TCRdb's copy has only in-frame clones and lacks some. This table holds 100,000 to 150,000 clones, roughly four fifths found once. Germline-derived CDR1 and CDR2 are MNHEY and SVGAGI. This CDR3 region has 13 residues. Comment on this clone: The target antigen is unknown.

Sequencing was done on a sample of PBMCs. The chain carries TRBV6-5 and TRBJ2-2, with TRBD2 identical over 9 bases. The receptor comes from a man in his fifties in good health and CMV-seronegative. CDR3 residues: CASCGGAGGELFF. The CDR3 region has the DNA TGTGCGTCTTGCGGGGGGGCCGGCGGGGAGCTGTTTTTT.